This entry features one TCR beta chain sequence. This clonotype was observed a few times. It has no known antigen specificity. No per-base quality is available; no much larger clone lies one base away. These data belong to a study of response to subunit inactivated influenza vaccine (dated by TCRdb to between 2018 and 2020). About the full investigation: The study used deep quantitative T cell receptor repertoire profiling to track responses to a trivalent subunit inactivated influenza vaccine. Overall results and qualifications from the work: According to the authors, only a limited number of new T cells may be recruited by each seasonal influenza vaccination.

Library preparation employed RT-PCR. The run used an Illumina HiSeq 2500. Clones were called with MiXCR by TCRdb after fastp trimmed the public reads at Q25, and only in-frame beta chains were retained. A single entry per CDR3 protein holds the most common genes and DNA from its merged rows. A total of around 850,000 distinct CDR3 sequences appear in this sample, 18% of them only once. The ten largest clonotypes hold approximately 10% of the sample. From a lookup of the germline V gene, CDR1 and CDR2 are SQVTM and ANQGSEA. The junction shows trimming of 4 bases on V and 7 bases on J, plus 10 bases between the germline ends. Taken from cysteine to phenylalanine, the CDR3 has 12 residues. Just the 36-base CDR3 DNA is kept, in frame starting at base 1.

The TCR was taken from a man aged 45-65 years who received an inactivated influenza vaccine. Donor details come from another sample of the same person, matched by shared clones. The chain employs TRBV29-1 and TRBJ1-4, and possibly TRBD1, on 5 matching bases. Sample: PBMCs from blood, taken around 5 days after vaccination. DNA sequence: TGCAGCGTTGCGATCCAGGGTGAAAAACTGTTTTTT. This yields the protein CSVAIQGEKLFF.